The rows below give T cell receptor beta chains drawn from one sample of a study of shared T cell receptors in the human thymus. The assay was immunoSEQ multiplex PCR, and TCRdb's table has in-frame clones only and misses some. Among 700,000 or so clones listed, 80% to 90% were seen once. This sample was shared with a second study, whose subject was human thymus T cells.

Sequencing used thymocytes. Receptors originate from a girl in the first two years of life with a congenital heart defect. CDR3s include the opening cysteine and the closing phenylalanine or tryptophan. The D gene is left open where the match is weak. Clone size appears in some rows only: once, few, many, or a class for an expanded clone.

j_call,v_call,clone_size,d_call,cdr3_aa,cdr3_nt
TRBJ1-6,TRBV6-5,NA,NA,CASKIQERHNSPLHF,TGTGCCAGCAAAATACAGGAGCGCCATAATTCACCCCTCCACTTT
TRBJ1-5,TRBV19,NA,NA,CASSVQGGNQPQHF,TGTGCCAGTAGTGTACAGGGAGGCAATCAGCCCCAGCATTTT
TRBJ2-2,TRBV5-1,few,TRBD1,CASSCGQGETGELFF,TGCGCCAGCAGCTGCGGACAGGGGGAAACCGGGGAGCTGTTTTTT
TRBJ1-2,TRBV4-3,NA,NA,CASSQDLRVRDGYTF,TGCGCCAGCAGCCAAGATCTCAGGGTAAGGGATGGCTACACCTTC
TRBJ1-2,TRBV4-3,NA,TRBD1,CASSHTPGQGMVGYTF,TGCGCCAGCAGCCATACACCGGGACAGGGTATGGTCGGCTACACCTTC
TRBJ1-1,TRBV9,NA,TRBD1,CASSAKQGASYTEAFF,TGTGCCAGCAGCGCCAAACAGGGGGCCTCTTACACTGAAGCTTTCTTT
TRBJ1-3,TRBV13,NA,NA,CASSSIFSSGNTIYF,TGTGCCAGCAGCTCCATCTTCAGCTCTGGAAACACCATATATTTT
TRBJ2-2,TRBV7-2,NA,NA,CASSGDGELFF,TGTGCCAGCAGCGGAGACGGGGAGCTGTTTTTT
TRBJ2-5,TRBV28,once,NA,CASSLSLAQETQYF,TGTGCCAGCAGTTTATCCCTAGCTCAGGAGACCCAGTACTTC
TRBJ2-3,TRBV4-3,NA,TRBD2,CASSHRTSVFVTDTQYF,TGCGCCAGCAGCCACAGGACTAGTGTCTTTGTTACAGATACGCAGTATTTT
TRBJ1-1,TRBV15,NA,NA,CATSRRGTEAFF,TGTGCCACCAGCAGACGGGGGACTGAAGCTTTCTTT
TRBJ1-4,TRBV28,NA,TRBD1,CASSLSGTGGEKLFF,TGTGCCAGCAGCTTGTCCGGGACAGGGGGTGAAAAACTGTTTTTT
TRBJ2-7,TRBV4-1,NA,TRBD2,CASSPVRSGGHREQYF,TGCGCCAGCAGCCCCGTGAGGAGCGGGGGGCATCGCGAGCAGTACTTC
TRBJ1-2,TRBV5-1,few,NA,CASSLVVGGGYTF,TGCGCCAGCAGCTTGGTGGTAGGGGGTGGCTACACCTTC
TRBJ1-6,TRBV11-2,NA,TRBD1,CASSSKQQGSSYNSPLHF,TGTGCCAGCAGCTCGAAACAACAGGGGTCATCCTATAATTCACCCCTCCACTTT
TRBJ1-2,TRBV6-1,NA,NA,CASSESRGGCYGYTF,TGTGCCAGCAGTGAATCCAGAGGGGGATGCTATGGCTACACCTTC
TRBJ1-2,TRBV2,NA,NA,CASRRQYYGYTF,TGTGCCAGCAGGCGACAGTACTATGGCTACACCTTC
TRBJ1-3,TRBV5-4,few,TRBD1,CASSNPGTGDSGNTIYF,TGTGCCAGCAGCAACCCCGGGACAGGTGACTCTGGAAACACCATATATTTT
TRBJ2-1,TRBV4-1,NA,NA,CASSRESPTRYNEQFF,TGCGCCAGCAGCCGCGAATCTCCAACCCGATACAATGAGCAGTTCTTC
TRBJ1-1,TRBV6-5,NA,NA,CASSSGRVGTEAFF,TGTGCCAGCAGTTCGGGCAGGGTAGGCACTGAAGCTTTCTTT
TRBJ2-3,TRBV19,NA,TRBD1,CASSTKLGTANTDTQYF,TGTGCCAGTAGTACCAAGCTAGGGACAGCAAACACAGATACGCAGTATTTT
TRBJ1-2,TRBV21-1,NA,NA,CASSKDGGRDYGYTF,TGTGCCAGCAGCAAAGACGGGGGGCGCGACTATGGCTACACCTTC
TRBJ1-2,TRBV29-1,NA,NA,CSALGLRGYTF,TGCAGTGCCCTGGGCCTTAGAGGCTACACCTTC
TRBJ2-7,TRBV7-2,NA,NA,CASSYSGYSKNEQYF,TGTGCCAGCAGCTATTCGGGGTACTCGAAGAACGAGCAGTACTTC
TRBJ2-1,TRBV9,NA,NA,CASSVQGRGSYNEQFF,TGTGCCAGCAGCGTACAGGGGCGCGGGTCCTACAATGAGCAGTTCTTC
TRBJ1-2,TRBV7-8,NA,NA,CASSPKQGSRNTF,TGTGCCAGCAGCCCCAAACAGGGATCGCGAAACACCTTC
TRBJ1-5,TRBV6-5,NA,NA,CATTTGDINQPQHF,TGTGCCACTACGACCGGGGACATCAATCAGCCCCAGCATTTT
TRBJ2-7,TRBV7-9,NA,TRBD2,CASSPEGGGPGSHEQYF,TGTGCCAGCAGCCCCGAGGGCGGGGGGCCTGGTTCTCACGAGCAGTACTTC
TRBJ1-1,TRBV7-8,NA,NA,CASSPQRQPTEAFF,TGTGCCAGCAGCCCTCAGAGACAGCCCACTGAAGCTTTCTTT
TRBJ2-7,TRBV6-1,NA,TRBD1,CASRDLTDRDSEQYF,TGTGCCAGCAGGGATTTAACGGACAGGGACTCCGAGCAGTACTTC
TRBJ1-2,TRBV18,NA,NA,CASSPTDNYGYTF,TGTGCCAGCTCACCGACAGATAACTATGGCTACACCTTC
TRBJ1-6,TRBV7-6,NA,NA,CASSLWPGEGPLHF,TGTGCCAGCAGCTTATGGCCGGGGGAGGGGCCCCTCCACTTT
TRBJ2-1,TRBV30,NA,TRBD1,CAWSMTGARFF,TGTGCCTGGAGTATGACAGGGGCCCGATTCTTC
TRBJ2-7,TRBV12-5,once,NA,CASGSYTGTSIYEQYF,TGTGCTAGTGGTTCCTATACCGGGACAAGCATATACGAGCAGTACTTC
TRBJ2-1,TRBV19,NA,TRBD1,CASEGASYNEQFF,TGTGCCAGCGAGGGGGCCTCCTACAATGAGCAGTTCTTC
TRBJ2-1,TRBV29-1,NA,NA,CSVEFMRGNEQFF,TGCAGCGTTGAGTTCATGCGGGGCAATGAGCAGTTCTTC
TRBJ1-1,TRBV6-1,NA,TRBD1,CASSRTGSNTEAFF,TGTGCCAGCAGTCGGACAGGCTCAAACACTGAAGCTTTCTTT
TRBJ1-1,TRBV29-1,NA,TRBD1,CSVNSWRTGLNTEAFF,TGCAGCGTTAACAGTTGGAGGACAGGGTTGAACACTGAAGCTTTCTTT
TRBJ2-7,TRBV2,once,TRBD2,CASNRTSGGYEQYF,TGTGCCAGCAACCGGACTAGCGGGGGTTACGAGCAGTACTTC
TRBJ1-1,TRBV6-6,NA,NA,CASTPTPQGMVEAFF,TGTGCCAGCACCCCAACCCCCCAGGGGATGGTTGAAGCTTTCTTT
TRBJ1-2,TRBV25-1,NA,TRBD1,CASRDGQGRRGYTF,TGTGCCAGCAGGGACGGACAGGGAAGGAGGGGCTACACCTTC
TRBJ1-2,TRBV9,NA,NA,CASSVDSGFYGYTF,TGTGCCAGCAGCGTAGATTCGGGTTTCTATGGCTACACCTTC
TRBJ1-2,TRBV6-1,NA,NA,CASREQGWNYGYTF,TGTGCCAGCAGGGAACAGGGTTGGAACTATGGCTACACCTTC
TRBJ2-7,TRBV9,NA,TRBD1,CASTIGGRVDRGIYEQYF,TGTGCCAGCACCATCGGTGGGCGGGTGGACAGGGGCATCTACGAGCAGTACTTC
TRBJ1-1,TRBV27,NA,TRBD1,CASSPIKQGADTEAFF,TGTGCCAGCAGTCCTATTAAACAGGGGGCGGACACTGAAGCTTTCTTT
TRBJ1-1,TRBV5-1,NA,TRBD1,CASSSKQGPTEAFF,TGCGCCAGCAGCTCAAAACAGGGGCCCACTGAAGCTTTCTTT